Listed below are T cell receptor beta chains from one sample, sequenced in a study of T-cell memory formation after mild COVID-19. TCRdb reanalysed the 5' RACE reads using MiXCR and keeps one entry per CDR3 protein. The data contain 270,000 or so distinct CDR3 sequences, roughly 17% of them singletons. Sequences were obtained from PBMCs or a T cell subset sorted from them (not recorded which). Every receptor here comes from a man between 18 and 29 years old who had mild COVID-19 (a few samples of this study predate the infection). Cell type and time point are not known. CDR3s include the opening cysteine and the closing phenylalanine or tryptophan. Where a row states a size, it is once, few, many or the class of an expanded clone; other rows omit it.

clone_size: -
v_call: TRBV5-4
cdr3_aa: CASSSGQGSEQFF

clone_size: many
v_call: TRBV18
cdr3_aa: CASSLSVGENSPLHF

clone_size: few
v_call: TRBV3-1
cdr3_aa: CASSHAGEGNTEAFF

clone_size: -
v_call: TRBV5-4
cdr3_aa: CASSPSPGTREETQYF

clone_size: once
v_call: TRBV7-2
cdr3_aa: CASSLAAGENNSPLHF

clone_size: few
v_call: TRBV19
cdr3_aa: CASSIHPQDGYGYTF

clone_size: many
v_call: TRBV30
cdr3_aa: CAWRNGGGELFF

clone_size: -
v_call: TRBV7-9
cdr3_aa: CASSSQGNNNSPLHF

clone_size: -
v_call: TRBV14
cdr3_aa: CASSPSGSNTGELFF

clone_size: few
v_call: TRBV7-9
cdr3_aa: CASSFGQGTDEQFF

clone_size: -
v_call: TRBV6-5
cdr3_aa: CASSHRDSYGYTF

clone_size: -
v_call: TRBV7-3
cdr3_aa: CASSFLAGNTDTQYF

clone_size: -
v_call: TRBV4-1
cdr3_aa: CASSQDGRGQGGEQYF

clone_size: -
v_call: TRBV2
cdr3_aa: CASDLNRAGELFF

clone_size: few
v_call: TRBV6-5
cdr3_aa: CASRSETYEQYF

clone_size: -
v_call: TRBV20-1
cdr3_aa: CSAQARADNQPQHF

clone_size: few
v_call: TRBV9
cdr3_aa: CASSVGGALAEQYF

clone_size: few
v_call: TRBV3-1
cdr3_aa: CASNRGDTEAFF

clone_size: -
v_call: TRBV29-1
cdr3_aa: CSVQQGPRSTEAFF

clone_size: few
v_call: TRBV2
cdr3_aa: CARGAGLAKQETQYF

clone_size: -
v_call: TRBV6-2/TRBV6-3
cdr3_aa: CASSYRRPGGTDTQYF

clone_size: few
v_call: TRBV7-6
cdr3_aa: CASSAGYGYTF

clone_size: few
v_call: TRBV28
cdr3_aa: CASSSARRFGELFF

clone_size: -
v_call: TRBV28
cdr3_aa: CASKRRDQPQHF

clone_size: few
v_call: TRBV6-2/TRBV6-3
cdr3_aa: CASGGTSYGYTF

clone_size: few
v_call: TRBV5-1
cdr3_aa: CASSLAGSGYGNTEAFF

clone_size: -
v_call: TRBV27
cdr3_aa: CASSLGGSGTEAFF

clone_size: -
v_call: TRBV9
cdr3_aa: CASSVGRNQPQHF

clone_size: few
v_call: TRBV7-9
cdr3_aa: CASSLVRANSPLHF

clone_size: -
v_call: TRBV27
cdr3_aa: CASRSARQGVIYEQYF

clone_size: few
v_call: TRBV12-3/TRBV12-4
cdr3_aa: CASSFNPRGHQPQHF

clone_size: few
v_call: TRBV6-2/TRBV6-3
cdr3_aa: CASSYGGSRGETQYF

clone_size: -
v_call: TRBV5-1
cdr3_aa: CASSYRDRDTGELFF

clone_size: -
v_call: TRBV10-3
cdr3_aa: CAISEELTWGYTF

clone_size: -
v_call: TRBV9
cdr3_aa: CASSPATNYGYTF

clone_size: few
v_call: TRBV10-3
cdr3_aa: CAISAPTEAFF

clone_size: -
v_call: TRBV4-1
cdr3_aa: CASSHPPANTEAFF

clone_size: few
v_call: TRBV15
cdr3_aa: CATSRPGTGNYEQYF

clone_size: many
v_call: TRBV2
cdr3_aa: CASSDEGLEAFF

clone_size: many
v_call: TRBV12-3/TRBV12-4
cdr3_aa: CASSLGTSYYEQYF

clone_size: many
v_call: TRBV4-3
cdr3_aa: CASSQGPGAGQETQYF

clone_size: few
v_call: TRBV6-5
cdr3_aa: CASSWGASADTQYF

clone_size: -
v_call: TRBV20-1
cdr3_aa: CSASTQTGAYGYTF

clone_size: -
v_call: TRBV6-5
cdr3_aa: CASSKGQGLTEAFF

clone_size: few
v_call: TRBV7-3
cdr3_aa: CASSISGEHANTGELFF

clone_size: few
v_call: TRBV12-5
cdr3_aa: CAMTADGILLEQYF